One and the same sample provided the 20 T cell receptor beta chains below, sequenced in a study of CD4 T cells in relation to SARS-CoV-2 and coronaviruses. Repertoires were generated with immunoSEQ multiplex PCR, while TCRdb's copy carries only in-frame clones and drops some. This table holds roughly 61,000 clones, roughly 89% found once. The unexposed donors gave CD4+ T cells in about 2010-2019, prior to COVID-19. The sequenced sample was memory CD4+ T cells from PBMCs. These receptor sequences come from a human donor in good health.

The genes are TRBV19 and TRBJ2-3, with 9 bases aligning to TRBD2. The CDR3 consists of 15 residues. Germline V lookup: CDR1 LNHDA, CDR2 SQIVND (reference sequence). V lost 10 bases and J lost 2; bases outside the gene matches: 10. DNA of the CDR3: TGTGCCACCAAGAGCGGGAGGCAAATCACAGATACGCAGTATTTT. Translation: CATKSGRQITDTQYF.

J is TRBJ1-2 and V is TRBV19; 8 nucleotides align to TRBD1. The CDR3 loop spans 15 amino acids. The V gene end was trimmed by 5 bases and the J gene end by 8 bases; junction bases not matched to a gene: 13. The germline V gene encodes CDR1 LNHDA and CDR2 SQIVND (reference sequence). The CDR3 loop is CASSQRGTGQKGYTF. The CDR3 DNA reads TGTGCCAGTAGTCAAAGGGGGACAGGCCAGAAGGGCTACACCTTC. The complete variable domain, with remaining parts taken from reference TRBV19 and TRBJ1-2, reads DGGITQSPKYLFRKEGQNVTLSCEQNLNHDAMYWYRQDPGQGLRLIYYSQIVNDFQKGDIAEGYSVSREKKESFPLTVTSAQKNPTAFYLCASSQRGTGQKGYTFGSGTRLTVV.

The V gene is TRBV5-1, the J gene TRBJ2-7; tentative D call: TRBD1 (6 bases). Per the germline V gene, CDR1 is SGHRS and CDR2 is YFSETQ. CDR3 size: 14 residues. Trimming took 2 bases from V and 0 from J, leaving 9 bases between them. The chain's CDR3 is CASSLGQSSYEQYF. The DNA for the CDR3 is TGCGCCAGCAGCTTAGGACAGAGCTCCTACGAGCAGTACTTC.

This clone came up a few times. This chain connects TRBV3-1 (or the pseudogene TRBV3-2) to TRBJ1-5, with unresolved D. Germline V lookup: CDR1 LGHDT, CDR2 YNNKEL (reference sequence). V lost 5 bases and J 4 bases, leaving 12 bases between the germline ends. The CDR3 extends over 14 amino acids. The CDR3 bases are TGTGCCAGCAGCACGCGGGTTGGGAATCAGCCCCAGCATTTT. Its protein is CASSTRVGNQPQHF.

The gene calls are TRBV13 and TRBJ1-3, with 9 nucleotides matching TRBD1. Trimming cost V 1 base and J 8 bases; bases outside gene matches: 6. This CDR3 region has 15 residues. Germline V lookup: CDR1 PRHDT, CDR2 FYEKMQ (reference sequence). The CDR3: CASSLEGQGRDTIYF. CDR3 coding DNA: TGTGCCAGCAGCTTAGAGGGACAGGGAAGGGACACCATATATTTT.

Only a few counts were recorded for this clone. The rearrangement uses TRBV10-3 and TRBJ2-7; D gene ambiguous. The germline V gene has CDR1 ENHRY and CDR2 SYGVKD. V was cut by 0 bases and J by 7 bases, with 10 bases left in between. CDR3 length equals 13 residues. CDR3 bases: TGTGCCATCAGTGAGTCCTCTGTAGGGGAGCAGTACTTC. Encoded protein: CAISESSVGEQYF.

V and J are TRBV5-1 and TRBJ2-1; D is undetermined. CDR1 and CDR2 (germline): SGHRS, YFSETQ. The V and J ends lost 3 bases and 3 bases respectively, with 7 bases between them. The CDR3 is made up of 13 amino acids. CDR3: CASSWENYNEQFF. The DNA of the CDR3 is TGCGCCAGCAGCTGGGAAAACTACAATGAGCAGTTCTTC.

Written as DNA, the CDR3 is TGTGCCAGCAGTAAGACAGGTTTAGAGGGCTACGAGCAGTACTTC. Amino acid sequence: CASSKTGLEGYEQYF. The chain is built from TRBV27 and TRBJ2-7; tentatively, D is TRBD1 (6 bases). This CDR3 is 15 amino acids long. With 5 bases removed from V and 3 bases from J, the gap between germline ends came to 17 bases. Per the germline V gene, CDR1 is MNHEY and CDR2 is SMNVEV (reference sequence).

V usage is TRBV19 and J usage is TRBJ1-1, with D possibly being TRBD1 (5 bases). Germline V gene sequence: CDR1 LNHDA, CDR2 SQIVND (reference sequence). The germline V and J ends were trimmed by 7 bases and 0 bases, with 18 bases remaining between them. The CDR3 consists of 16 residues. The CDR3 DNA reads TGTGCCAGTAATAGGCCGGGACTTTCGATGAACACTGAAGCTTTCTTT. Amino acid sequence: CASNRPGLSMNTEAFF.

This rearrangement joins TRBV20-1 to TRBJ1-5, with a tentative D call TRBD1 (6 bases). The CDR3 covers 17 residues. With 3 bases removed from V and 2 bases from J, the gap between germline ends came to 20 bases. Germline values: CDR1 DFQATT, CDR2 SNEGSKA (reference sequence). The CDR3 DNA is TGCAGTGCTAGTTCAACCCCGAAGGGGGGACGCAATCAGCCCCAGCATTTT. The encoded protein is CSASSTPKGGRNQPQHF.

V usage is TRBV13 and J usage is TRBJ2-1; possible D gene TRBD2, 5 bases. V lost 5 bases and J lost 4, with 27 bases in between. This CDR3 comprises 19 residues. Germline V gives CDR1 PRHDT, CDR2 FYEKMQ (reference sequence). The CDR3 nucleotides read TGTGCCAGCAGCCCGATCACCACCGGACTCCGCTCTTCTTACAATGAGCAGTTCTTC. This gives the protein CASSPITTGLRSSYNEQFF.

This clone was seen a few times. This chain uses TRBV9 with TRBJ1-5; weak D call: TRBD1 (5 bases). Trimming shortened V by 3 bases and J by 11 bases, and 18 bases separated the two germline ends. Looked up from germline, CDR1 is SGDLS and CDR2 is YYNGEE. The CDR3 is made up of 14 amino acids. The CDR3 DNA follows: TGTGCCAGCAGCGCCGGGTATGGGGCAGGAGCCCAGCATTTT. Protein product: CASSAGYGAGAQHF.

This rearrangement joins TRBV7-3 to TRBJ1-5; D unclear. Trimming left V 5 bases short and J 4 bases short, with 6 bases between. CDR3 length: 12 amino acids. Germline V CDR1 and CDR2: SGHTA, FQGTGA. The DNA for the CDR3 is TGTGCCAGCAGCATTGAAAATCAGCCCCAGCATTTT. This gives the protein CASSIENQPQHF.

V and J are TRBV6-5 and TRBJ2-6; D might be TRBD1 (5 bases). Trimming shortened V by 7 bases and J by 0 bases, and 10 bases separated the two germline ends. Germline V CDR1 and CDR2: MNHEY, SVGAGI. The CDR3 loop spans 15 amino acids. For the CDR3, the DNA is TGTGCCAGCATCCCTCAGGGCTCTGGGGCCAACGTCCTGACTTTC. Its translation: CASIPQGSGANVLTF.

The chain joins TRBV10-1 to TRBJ1-4; D is perhaps TRBD1 (5 bases). Looked up from germline, CDR1 is WNHNN and CDR2 is SYGVQD (reference sequence). This CDR3 has 14 residues. V was cut by 3 bases and J by 5 bases, with 10 bases left in between. CDR3 protein: CASSESQGNEKLFF. The CDR3 region has the DNA TGCGCCAGCAGTGAAAGCCAGGGCAATGAAAAACTGTTTTTT.

The chain combines TRBV19 with TRBJ1-1; D is undetermined. Deletions cut 6 bases from V and 5 bases from J, with 13 bases between. Per germline, CDR1 LNHDA and CDR2 SQIVND (reference sequence). The CDR3 covers 13 residues. CDR3: CASSKQRGTEAFF. The CDR3 DNA sequence: TGTGCCAGTAGCAAGCAGCGTGGAACTGAAGCTTTCTTT.

This clone has a handful of counts. As DNA, the CDR3 is TGTGCCAGCTCACCCGCGGCCCCTCGACATGACACTGAAGCTTTCTTT. It yields the protein CASSPAAPRHDTEAFF. The chain carries TRBV18 and TRBJ1-1; D unresolved. This CDR3 has 16 residues. Germline loops: CDR1 KGHSH, CDR2 LQKENI. V was shortened by 3 bases and J by 3 bases, with 17 bases between the two germline ends.

This clone was counted between two and nine times. The chain couples TRBV3-1 (or the pseudogene TRBV3-2) to TRBJ2-2, with 9 bases that match TRBD2. Per germline, CDR1 LGHDT and CDR2 YNNKEL (reference sequence). CDR3 length: 15 residues. Unmatched junction bases numbered 5, after V lost 4 bases and J lost 5 bases. Here the CDR3 DNA reads TGTGCCAGCAGCCCCCCCAGCGGGAGGACCGGGGAGCTGTTTTTT. The encoded protein is CASSPPSGRTGELFF.

The chain combines TRBV7-6 with TRBJ2-7; D is perhaps TRBD1 (5 bases). V shed 1 base and J shed 6 bases, with 16 bases lying between them. This CDR3 comprises 15 residues. The germline gives CDR1 SGHVS, CDR2 FNYEAQ. CDR3 coding DNA: TGTGCCAGCAGCTTAGTGGGGCGTCTTCTGTCCGAGCAGTACTTC. This codes for CASSLVGRLLSEQYF.

The chain has TRBV30 and TRBJ2-1, with D perhaps being TRBD1 or TRBD2 (5 bases each). The CDR3 has 13 amino acids. CDR1 is GTSNPN and CDR2 is SVGIG in the germline V gene (reference sequence). Trimming left V 5 bases short and J 4 bases short, with 12 bases between. CDR3 amino acids: CAWWGPLYNEQFF. CDR3 coding DNA: TGTGCCTGGTGGGGACCCCTATACAATGAGCAGTTCTTC.